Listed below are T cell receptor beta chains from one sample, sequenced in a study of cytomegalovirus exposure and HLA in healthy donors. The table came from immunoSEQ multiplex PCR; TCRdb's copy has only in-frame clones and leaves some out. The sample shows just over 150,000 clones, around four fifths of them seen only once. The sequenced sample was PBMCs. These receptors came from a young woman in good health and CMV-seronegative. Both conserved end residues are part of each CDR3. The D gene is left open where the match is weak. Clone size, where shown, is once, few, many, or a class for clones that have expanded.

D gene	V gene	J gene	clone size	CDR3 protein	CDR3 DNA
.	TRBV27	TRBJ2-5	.	CASSYLGQNQETQYF	TGTGCCAGCAGTTACCTCGGACAGAACCAAGAGACCCAGTACTTC
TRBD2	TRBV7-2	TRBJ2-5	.	CASSLVETSGAETQYF	TGTGCCAGCAGCTTAGTCGAGACTAGCGGGGCAGAGACCCAGTACTTC
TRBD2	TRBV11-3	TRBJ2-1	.	CASSLAGTSAYNEQFF	TGTGCCAGCAGCTTAGCCGGGACTAGCGCTTACAATGAGCAGTTCTTC
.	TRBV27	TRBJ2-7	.	CASSPWEEREQYF	TGTGCCAGCAGTCCCTGGGAAGAGCGGGAGCAGTACTTC
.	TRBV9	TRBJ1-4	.	CASSVASWGNEKLFF	TGTGCCAGCAGCGTAGCAAGTTGGGGCAACGAAAAACTGTTTTTT
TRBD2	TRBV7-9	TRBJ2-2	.	CASSPMTSGGRLRTGELFF	TGTGCCAGCAGCCCCATGACTAGCGGGGGGCGCCTACGCACCGGGGAGCTGTTTTTT
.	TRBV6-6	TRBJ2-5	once	CASSYSTGQEQYF	TGTGCCAGCAGTTACTCAACAGGGCAGGAGCAGTACTTC
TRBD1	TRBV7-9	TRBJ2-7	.	CASSVVGTGLYEQYF	TGTGCCAGCAGCGTCGTTGGGACAGGACTATACGAGCAGTACTTC
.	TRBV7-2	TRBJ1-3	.	CASSWTKDGTIYF	TGTGCCAGCAGCTGGACAAAGGATGGGACCATATATTTT
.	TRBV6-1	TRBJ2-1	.	CASSGLNDYNEQFF	TGTGCCAGCAGTGGACTCAACGACTACAATGAGCAGTTCTTC
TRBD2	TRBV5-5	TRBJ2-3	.	CASSLTSAPDTQYF	TGTGCCAGCAGCTTGACTAGCGCCCCGGATACGCAGTATTTT
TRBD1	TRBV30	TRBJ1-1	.	CAWATGWDTEAFF	TGTGCCTGGGCGACAGGGTGGGACACTGAAGCTTTCTTT
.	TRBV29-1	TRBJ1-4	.	CSVHPGREKLFF	TGCAGCGTTCACCCGGGAAGAGAGAAACTGTTTTTT
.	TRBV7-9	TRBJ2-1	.	CASSSDSYNEQFF	TGTGCCAGCAGCTCCGACAGTTACAATGAGCAGTTCTTC
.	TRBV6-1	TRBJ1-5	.	CASSTLGSKHQPQHF	TGTGCCAGCAGTACCCTGGGGAGCAAGCATCAGCCCCAGCATTTT
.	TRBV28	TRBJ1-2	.	CASSYGQQLYGYTF	TGTGCCAGCAGTTATGGACAGCAGCTCTATGGCTACACCTTC
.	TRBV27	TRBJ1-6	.	CASSLQVRNSPLHF	TGTGCCAGCAGTCTACAGGTGAGGAATTCACCCCTCCACTTT
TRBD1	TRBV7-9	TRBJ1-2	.	CASSPDRGLGYGYTF	TGTGCCAGCAGCCCTGACAGGGGGCTGGGCTATGGCTACACCTTC
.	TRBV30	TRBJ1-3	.	CAWSLRDLYSGNTIYF	TGTGCCTGGAGTTTGCGGGACTTGTACTCTGGAAACACCATATATTTT
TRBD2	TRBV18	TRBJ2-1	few	CASSPALAGEHEQFF	TGTGCCAGCTCACCAGCCCTAGCGGGGGAACATGAGCAGTTCTTC
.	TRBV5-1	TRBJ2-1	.	CASSLAIRVLYNEQFF	TGCGCCAGCAGCTTGGCTATCAGGGTGTTATACAATGAGCAGTTCTTC
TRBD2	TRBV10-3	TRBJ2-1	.	CAISQLAGGDYEQFF	TGTGCCATCAGCCAACTAGCGGGGGGGGACTATGAGCAGTTCTTC
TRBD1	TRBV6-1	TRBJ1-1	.	CASGVDRGLYTEAFF	TGTGCCAGCGGAGTTGACAGGGGGTTGTACACTGAAGCTTTCTTT
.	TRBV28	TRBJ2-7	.	CASSLLYLPRQYF	TGTGCCAGCAGTTTATTGTACTTACCGCGGCAGTACTTT
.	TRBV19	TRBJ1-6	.	CASSGAGRIYNSPLHF	TGTGCCAGTAGTGGCGCAGGGCGGATCTATAATTCACCCCTCCACTTT
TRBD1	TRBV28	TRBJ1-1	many	CAISGTGLRDTEAFF	TGTGCCATCTCCGGGACAGGGTTGAGGGACACTGAAGCTTTCTTT
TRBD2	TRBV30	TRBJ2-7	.	CAWSASPLAGHPYEQYF	TGTGCCTGGAGTGCCAGCCCCCTAGCGGGGCACCCCTACGAGCAGTACTTC
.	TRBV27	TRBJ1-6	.	CASSLWQGISPLHF	TGTGCCAGCAGTTTATGGCAGGGCATTTCACCCCTCCACTTT
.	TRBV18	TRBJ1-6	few	CASSPQQVKNSPLHF	TGTGCCAGCTCACCACAACAGGTCAAGAATTCACCCCTCCACTTT
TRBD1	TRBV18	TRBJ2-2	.	CASSPLRGTGGENTGELFF	TGTGCCAGCTCACCACTCCGCGGGACAGGGGGCGAGAACACCGGGGAGCTGTTTTTT
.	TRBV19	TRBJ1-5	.	CASRDISNQPQHF	TGTGCCAGCCGGGACATTAGCAATCAGCCCCAGCATTTT
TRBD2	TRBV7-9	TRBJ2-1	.	CASSVGGGAFNEQFF	TGTGCCAGCAGTGTGGGCGGGGGGGCCTTCAATGAGCAGTTCTTC
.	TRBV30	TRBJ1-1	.	CAWEKRTEAFF	TGTGCCTGGGAAAAGAGGACTGAAGCTTTCTTT
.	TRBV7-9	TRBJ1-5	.	CASGGGGVQPQHF	TGTGCCAGCGGTGGGGGGGGCGTTCAGCCCCAGCATTTT
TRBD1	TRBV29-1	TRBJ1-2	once	CSVHWEGTGDTF	TGCAGCGTTCATTGGGAGGGGACAGGGGACACCTTC
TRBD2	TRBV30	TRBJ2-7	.	CAWSVSGGAWEQYF	TGTGCCTGGAGTGTATCGGGGGGGGCCTGGGAGCAGTACTTC
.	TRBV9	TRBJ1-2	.	CASSVGLGYTF	TGTGCCAGCAGCGTAGGTCTAGGCTACACCTTC
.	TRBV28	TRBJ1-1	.	CASSAPQLQNTEAFF	TGTGCCAGCAGTGCCCCCCAGTTACAGAACACTGAAGCTTTCTTT
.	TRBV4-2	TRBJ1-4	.	CASASARGEKLFF	TGTGCCAGCGCCTCGGCACGCGGTGAAAAACTGTTTTTT
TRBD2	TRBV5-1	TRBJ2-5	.	CASGATSGGPYQETQYF	TGCGCCAGCGGTGCCACTAGCGGGGGCCCGTACCAAGAGACCCAGTACTTC
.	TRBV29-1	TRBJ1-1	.	CSVLWGVGTEAFF	TGCAGCGTTTTATGGGGAGTAGGGACTGAAGCTTTCTTT
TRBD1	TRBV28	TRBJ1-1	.	CASSFGQGFEAFF	TGTGCCAGCAGTTTCGGACAGGGGTTTGAAGCTTTCTTT
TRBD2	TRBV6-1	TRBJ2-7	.	CASSAGGGYEQYF	TGTGCCAGCAGCGCGGGGGGCGGGTACGAGCAGTACTTC
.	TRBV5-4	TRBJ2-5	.	CASSFGQKETQYF	TGTGCCAGCAGCTTCGGACAGAAAGAGACCCAGTACTTC
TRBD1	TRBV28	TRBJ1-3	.	CASSSDREKANTIYF	TGTGCCAGCAGTTCTGACAGGGAAAAAGCAAACACCATATATTTT
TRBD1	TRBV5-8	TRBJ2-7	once	CASSPRTGSYEQYF	TGTGCCAGCAGCCCGAGGACAGGGTCCTACGAGCAGTACTTC
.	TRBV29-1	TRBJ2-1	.	CSVSTSFVGDEQFF	TGCAGCGTCTCAACTAGTTTCGTTGGCGATGAGCAGTTCTTC
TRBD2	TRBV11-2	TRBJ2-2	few	CASSLAGGPAGELFF	TGTGCCAGCAGCTTAGCGGGGGGGCCCGCCGGGGAGCTGTTTTTT
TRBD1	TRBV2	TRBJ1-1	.	CASSKSGQGRTEAFF	TGTGCCAGTAGTAAATCCGGACAGGGCAGGACTGAAGCTTTCTTT
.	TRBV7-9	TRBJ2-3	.	CASSVFRTASTDTQYF	TGTGCCAGCAGCGTTTTTAGGACAGCCAGCACAGATACGCAGTATTTT
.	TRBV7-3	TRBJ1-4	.	CASSPQFPGLKDEKLFF	TGTGCCAGCAGCCCACAGTTCCCAGGGCTAAAAGATGAAAAACTGTTTTTT
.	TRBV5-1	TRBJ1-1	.	CASSLLPGGLGEATEAFF	TGCGCCAGCAGCTTGTTACCGGGGGGGCTAGGGGAGGCAACTGAAGCTTTCTTT
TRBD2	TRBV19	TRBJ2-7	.	CASSVSGGSYEQYF	TGTGCCAGTAGCGTAAGCGGGGGGTCCTACGAGCAGTACTTC
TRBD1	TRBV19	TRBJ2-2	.	CASSWGQGYTGELFF	TGTGCCAGTAGCTGGGGACAGGGGTACACCGGGGAGCTGTTTTTT
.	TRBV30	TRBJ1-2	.	CAWADRGDYGYTF	TGTGCCTGGGCGGACCGGGGGGACTATGGCTACACCTTC